The 5 T cell receptor beta chains below were found in one sample sequenced in a study of blood T cell repertoires in COVID-19. Sequencing was performed with immunoSEQ multiplex PCR; in TCRdb, only in-frame clones are kept and a portion is missing. This repertoire shows under 200,000 clones, roughly nine tenths found once; its top ten account for approximately 8%. The sequenced sample was PBMCs or T cells enriched from blood (not recorded which). The receptors come from a woman aged 18-29 years who had recovered from COVID-19.

The rearrangement uses TRBV25-1 and TRBJ1-2; 7 positions agree with TRBD1. The CDR3 is 15 residues long. J was trimmed by 4 bases and V by 4 bases; bases with no gene match: 9. CDR1 MGHDK and CDR2 SYGVNS come from the germline V gene. The CDR3 sequence: CASSGVVAGGYGYTF. CDR3 in DNA: TGTGCCAGCAGTGGGGTAGTGGCAGGGGGCTATGGCTACACCTTC.

V gene TRBV5-8 combines with J gene TRBJ1-5, with a weak D call TRBD1 (6 bases). The germline V gene encodes CDR1 SGHTS and CDR2 YDEGEE. V was trimmed by 4 bases and J by 6 bases, leaving 8 bases between them. This CDR3 region has 12 residues. CDR3 protein: CASSRTVQPQHF. In DNA, the CDR3 is TGTGCCAGCAGCCGGACAGTTCAGCCCCAGCATTTT.

The chain couples TRBV10-3 to TRBJ1-1, with 7 positions matching TRBD1. Trimming removed 10 bases from V and 11 bases from J; junction bases left unmatched: 16. The CDR3 sequence is 13 residues long. Germline V gives CDR1 ENHRY, CDR2 SYGVKD. The CDR3 nucleotides read TGTGCCACCCAAACGACAGGGATTGAGAGGGCTTTCTTT. Its protein product is CATQTTGIERAFF.

The CDR3 loop is CASQASLANTEAFF. CDR3 DNA sequence: TGTGCCAGCCAAGCCTCCCTTGCGAACACTGAAGCTTTCTTT. The chain carries TRBV28 and TRBJ1-1; the D is unclear. The CDR3 loop spans 14 amino acids. Trimming shortened V by 8 bases and J by 1 base, and 14 bases separated the two germline ends. Germline V gene data show CDR1 as MDHEN and CDR2 as SYDVKM.

The chain combines TRBV6-5 with TRBJ2-7, with TRBD1 matching 9 bases. The J segment lost 7 bases and the V segment lost 2 bases, leaving 6 bases of the junction unmatched. The CDR3 consists of 14 residues. Germline lookup yields CDR1 MNHEY and CDR2 SVGAGI. The CDR3 DNA reads TGTGCCAGCAGTTACCGGGACAGGGTAGGAGAGCAGTACTTC. This sequence encodes CASSYRDRVGEQYF.